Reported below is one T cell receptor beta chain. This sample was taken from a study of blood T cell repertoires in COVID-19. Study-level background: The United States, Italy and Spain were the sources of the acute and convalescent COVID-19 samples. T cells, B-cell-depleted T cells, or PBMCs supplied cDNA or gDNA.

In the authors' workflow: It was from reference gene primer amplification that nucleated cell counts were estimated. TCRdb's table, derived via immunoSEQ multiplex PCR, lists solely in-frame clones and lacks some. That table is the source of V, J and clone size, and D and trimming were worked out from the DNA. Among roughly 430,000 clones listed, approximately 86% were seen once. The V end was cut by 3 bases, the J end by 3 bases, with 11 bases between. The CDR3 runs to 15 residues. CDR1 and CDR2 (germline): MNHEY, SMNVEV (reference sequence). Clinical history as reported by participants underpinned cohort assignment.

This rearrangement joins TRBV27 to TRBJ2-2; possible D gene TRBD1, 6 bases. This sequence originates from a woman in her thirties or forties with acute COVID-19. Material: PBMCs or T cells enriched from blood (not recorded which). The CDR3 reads CASSFTGLYTGELFF. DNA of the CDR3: TGTGCCAGCAGTTTTACAGGGTTGTACACCGGGGAGCTGTTTTTT.